The 3 T cell receptor beta chains listed next were all sequenced from one sample in a study of post-analysis software for immune sequencing data. Overall study results and limits: When patients were compared with controls, about five TRBV segments were more frequent, TRBV5-6, TRBV5-1 and TRBV20-1 among them.

No antigen has been identified for these receptors. Tagging with unique molecular identifiers was a feature of the TCR beta cDNA libraries. One entry per CDR3 protein, called by TCRdb with MiXCR from the PCR reads. The sample lists roughly 800,000 distinct CDR3 sequences, 53% seen once, with under 6% in the top ten. The sequenced material came from blood. These receptors came from a girl under 18 with multiple sclerosis.

The rearrangement links TRBV6-1 to TRBJ2-1; 9 nucleotides align to TRBD2. The trim removed 9 bases at V and 0 bases at J, leaving 3 bases unmatched. The CDR3 consists of 14 residues. Germline values: CDR1 MNHNS, CDR2 SASEGT. Here the CDR3 reads CASDSGSSYNEQFF. The CDR3 DNA reads TGTGCCAGTGATAGCGGGAGCTCCTACAATGAGCAGTTCTTC.

The V gene is TRBV29-1, the J gene TRBJ2-1, with D perhaps being TRBD1 or TRBD2 (7 bases each). V shed 3 bases and J shed 7 bases, with 13 bases lying between them. The V gene's germline CDR1 is SQVTM and CDR2 ANQGSEA. The CDR3 is 13 residues long. The CDR3 is CSVEGQGGNEQFF. The CDR3 nucleotides are TGCAGCGTTGAGGGTCAGGGGGGGAATGAGCAGTTCTTC.

The V call is TRBV4-1, the J call TRBJ1-2, with D tentatively TRBD1 (5 bases). V was shortened by 0 bases and J by 4 bases, with 15 bases between the two germline ends. CDR3 length: 16 amino acids. Germline-derived CDR1 and CDR2 are MGHRA and YSYEKL. For the CDR3, the DNA is TGCGCCAGCAGCCAAGAAAGCCGGGGCACGACCTATGGCTACACCTTC. Amino acid sequence: CASSQESRGTTYGYTF.